The sequence of this T cell receptor beta chain was determined in a study of blood T cell repertoires in COVID-19 (TCRdb year 2020). Broadly, across the study: Collaborator samples came from the United States, Italy and Spain and covered acute and convalescent phases of COVID-19. The material from the prospective study consisted of cDNA or gDNA derived from T cells, B-cell-depleted T cells, or PBMCs. Subjects who had been exposed to COVID-19, were actively infected with it, or had recovered from it provided the deeply sampled blood TCRbeta repertoires that made up the dataset. The repertoires were released in a freely available public database intended as a resource for research on the immune response to SARS-CoV-2. Samples came from the ongoing ImmuneRACE study (first 160 participants) plus 1,254 subjects from 6 global collaborators. Nearly every sample came with metadata listing a de-identified subject ID, COVID-19 status, age in years and sex. Where available, HLA class I and class II types were obtained from metadata supplied by the sample provider rather than from assay-based typing.

The germline V gene encodes CDR1 KGHSH and CDR2 LQKENI. Inclusive of the bounding cysteine and phenylalanine, the CDR3 is 13 residues long. Of all the DNA, just the CDR3 is kept, 39 bases in frame from base 1. For this chain, trimming is 6 bases at the V end and 5 bases at the J end, and the number of junction bases without a gene match is 3. Details on this clone: Its antigen is currently not known. No base quality information exists; no much larger clone differs at one position.

Enrolling through a virtual design, the prospective study's participants ranged in age from about 18 to 89 years and lived across around 25 United States geographic areas. To assign participants to cohorts, the prospective study relied on clinical history that participants themselves reported in a screening survey and a study questionnaire. Each participant in the prospective study had whole blood, serum and a nasopharyngeal or oropharyngeal swab collected by mobile phlebotomists. Participants in the prospective study had the option to provide additional blood draws and questionnaires over a roughly 2-month period. Prospective study blood samples were shipped either frozen or at room temperature before DNA extraction. The investigation overall reported the following: Clinical and demographic metadata were provided uncurated, with the amount varying by source and participant.

TCRbeta CDR3 regions were amplified from genomic DNA using the immunoSEQ Assay, a bias-controlled multiplex PCR. The authors' analysis ran thus. Nucleated cell counts per sample were estimated from amplification of reference gene primers within the assay. Sequence reads were collapsed and filtered to measure the absolute abundance of every unique TCRbeta CDR3 rearrangement. Productive Simpson clonality was computed per sample as the square root of Simpson's diversity index over productive rearrangements. The table comes from immuneACCESS by way of TCRdb, which keeps in-frame sequences with V and J called. Part of the clones is missing from these tables; in studies checked, under half for an unresolved V gene and the rest for unknown reasons. Clone size and the V and J calls come from that table; the DNA yielded D and trimming. This sample comprises 40,000 to 55,000 clones, approximately 80% of them detected only once. 5.8% of the sample rests with the top ten.

Sequencing used PBMCs or T cells enriched from blood (not recorded which). The sequence is built from TRBV18 and TRBJ1-4; 7 of the junction bases match TRBD1. The source is a woman aged 50 to 60 with acute COVID-19. The DNA sequence is given as TGTGCCAGCTCCCAGGGGGAGAATGAAAAACTGTTTTTT. The resulting protein is CASSQGENEKLFF.